The 16 T cell receptor beta chains given below trace back to one sample, sequenced in a study of Ad26.COV2.S vaccination and SARS-CoV-2 variants. Indicated treatment: around 19 received Ad26.COV2.S at low or high dose, single or two shots; roughly five received placebo; per-sample allocation not given. All samples were drawn on day 63, counting from the first vaccine or placebo injection. Sequencing used immunoSEQ multiplex PCR; TCRdb keeps in-frame clones, though not all of them. The sample records fewer than 400,000 clones, roughly nine tenths being singletons. Sequencing used peripheral blood, obtained in a trial of Ad26.COV2.S vaccine versus placebo. These TCRs come from a person between 18 and 60 years old who received the Ad26.COV2.S COVID-19 vaccine or a placebo.

V is TRBV5-6 and J is TRBJ2-1, with TRBD1 identical over 10 bases. With 0 bases clipped from V and 2 bases from J, the junction kept 2 bases outside the gene matches. The CDR3 covers 16 residues. Germline CDR1 reads SGHDT; CDR2 reads YYEEEE. CDR3 sequence reads: CASSLGDRGAYNEQFF. Written as DNA, the CDR3 is TGTGCCAGCAGCTTGGGGGACAGGGGCGCCTACAATGAGCAGTTCTTC.

The V call is TRBV11-3, the J call TRBJ2-7, with 11 bases aligning to TRBD2. The junction had 22 bases not matched to a gene; V was cut back by 0 bases and J by 3 bases. Germline CDR1 and CDR2: SGHNT and YENEEA. The CDR3 contains 22 residues. CDR3 bases: TGTGCCAGCAGCTTAGATTCAGGGGTAGCGGGAGGGCCCGCGGTAAAAGGCTACGAGCAGTACGTC. It encodes CASSLDSGVAGGPAVKGYEQYV.

The rearrangement joins TRBV6-5 to TRBJ1-1; TRBD1 agrees at 10 bases. The V gene's germline CDR1 is MNHEY and CDR2 SVGAGI. The ends lost 2 bases at V and 4 bases at J; junction bases unmatched: 1. The CDR3 has 14 residues. The CDR3 nucleotides read TGTGCCAGCAGTTACGGGACAGGGGTCACTGAAGCTTTCTTT. Amino acid sequence: CASSYGTGVTEAFF.

The rearrangement links TRBV4-1 to TRBJ1-1; TRBD1 might be the D (6 bases). Trimming shortened V by 1 base and J by 7 bases, and 13 bases separated the two germline ends. Germline CDR1 and CDR2: MGHRA and YSYEKL. The CDR3 is 14 residues long. The CDR3 DNA is TGCGCCAGCAGCCAAGTCACAGGGTGGAGTGAAGCTTTCTTT. It specifies CASSQVTGWSEAFF.

This clone was observed a single time. The chain couples TRBV19 to TRBJ2-2; TRBD1 aligns across 9 bases. The CDR3 loop spans 15 amino acids. Germline V lookup: CDR1 LNHDA, CDR2 SQIVND (reference sequence). The ends lost 5 bases at V and 3 bases at J; junction bases unmatched: 4. CDR3 protein: CASSVGTGYTGELFF. The CDR3 bases are TGTGCCAGTAGTGTTGGGACAGGGTACACCGGGGAGCTGTTTTTT.

This clone was counted once. This chain joins TRBV11-3 and TRBJ2-1; TRBD2 agrees at 7 bases. The junction had 11 bases not matched to a gene; V was cut back by 6 bases and J by 6 bases. The germline CDR1 and CDR2 sequences are SGHNT and YENEEA. The CDR3 runs to 15 residues. CDR3 residues: CASSRRLAPGNEQFF. The CDR3 nucleotides read TGTGCCAGCAGTCGGAGACTAGCCCCTGGCAATGAGCAGTTCTTC.

V gene TRBV19 combines with J gene TRBJ1-2; the match to TRBD1 covers 8 bases. V was clipped by 4 bases and J by 5 bases; unmatched bases: 9. The germline CDR1 and CDR2 sequences are LNHDA and SQIVND (reference sequence). The CDR3 totals 15 residues. CDR3 nucleotide sequence: TGTGCCAGTAGTACCTCCGGGACAGGTGATTATGGCTACACCTTC. This gives the protein CASSTSGTGDYGYTF.

The chain employs TRBV5-1 and TRBJ2-1, with 7 bases aligning to TRBD1. Germline V gene lookup returns CDR1 SGHRS and CDR2 YFSETQ. The CDR3 sequence is 14 residues long. J was trimmed by 4 bases and V by 4 bases; bases with no gene match: 5. DNA for the CDR3: TGCGCCAGCAGCCCAGGACAGGTATACAATGAGCAGTTCTTC. Its translation: CASSPGQVYNEQFF.

The gene calls are TRBV6-5 and TRBJ1-1; D is unclear. Per the germline V gene, CDR1 is MNHEY and CDR2 is SVGAGI. V was shortened by 8 bases and J by 4 bases, with 11 bases between the two germline ends. The length of the CDR3 is 12 residues. CDR3 in DNA: TGTGCCAGCCAAGGGTTGACCACTGAAGCTTTCTTT. This sequence encodes CASQGLTTEAFF.

The rearrangement uses TRBV3-1 (or the pseudogene TRBV3-2) and TRBJ2-5, with a possible D match to TRBD2 (5 bases). Looked up from germline, CDR1 is LGHDT and CDR2 is YNNKEL (reference sequence). The CDR3 consists of 15 residues. The germline V and J ends were trimmed by 4 bases and 2 bases, with 14 bases remaining between them. CDR3 region: CASSPSGSRQETQYF. The CDR3 bases are TGTGCCAGCAGCCCGTCTGGGAGCAGACAAGAGACCCAGTACTTC.

This clone was detected a few times. The rearrangement links TRBV7-2 to TRBJ1-5; unclear D gene. Looked up from germline, CDR1 is SGHTA and CDR2 is FQGNSA. CDR3 size: 14 residues. The V end lost 1 base, the J end lost 3 bases, and 7 bases lay between the germline ends. DNA for the CDR3: TGTGCCAGCAGCTTAGGGTCAGTCAATCAGCCCCAGCATTTT. Amino acid sequence: CASSLGSVNQPQHF. Supplemented by reference TRBV7-2 and TRBJ1-5, the full variable domain reads GAGVSQSPSNKVTEKGKDVELRCDPISGHTALYWYRQSLGQGLEFLIYFQGNSAPDKSGLPSDRFSAERTGGSVSTLTIQRTQQEDSAVYLCASSLGSVNQPQHFGDGTRLSIL.

The rearrangement uses TRBV7-6 and TRBJ2-3, with 13 bases matching TRBD2. This CDR3 has 18 residues. V trimming: 3 bases; J trimming: 6 bases; junction bases outside the gene matches: 12. The germline gives CDR1 SGHVS, CDR2 FNYEAQ. The CDR3 sequence is CASSLPMGLAGPADTQYF. CDR3 sequence (DNA): TGTGCCAGCAGCTTGCCCATGGGACTAGCGGGACCTGCGGATACGCAGTATTTT.

In nucleotides, the CDR3 is TGTGCCAGCAGCTCTACGGACAGGGCCAGCACTGAAGCTTTCTTT. This encodes CASSSTDRASTEAFF. The chain employs TRBV7-8 and TRBJ1-1, with 8 bases lining up with TRBD1. After removal of 4 bases from V and 4 bases from J, the junction contained 8 bases not matched to a gene. Germline V gene data show CDR1 as SGHVS and CDR2 as FQNEAQ. The CDR3 contains 15 residues.

The chain uses TRBV3-1 (or the pseudogene TRBV3-2) and TRBJ1-1; tentatively, D is TRBD1 (6 bases). Between the trimmed V and J ends, which lost 7 bases and 1 base, there was a span of 16 bases. Germline assignment: CDR1 LGHDT and CDR2 YNNKEL (reference sequence). The CDR3 contains 15 residues. The CDR3 region is CASISRGGANTEAFF. The CDR3 coding sequence is TGTGCCAGCATCTCAAGGGGGGGGGCGAACACTGAAGCTTTCTTT.

The chain employs TRBV7-2 and TRBJ1-6; D ambiguous. Germline CDR1 reads SGHTA; CDR2 reads FQGNSA. V was cut by 8 bases and J by 4 bases, with 9 bases left in between. The CDR3 spans 13 residues. CDR3 nucleotides: TGTGCCAGCGCGGGAGGATATAATTCACCCCTCCACTTT. It yields the protein CASAGGYNSPLHF.

The chain carries TRBV4-1 and TRBJ1-4; 10 nucleotides align to TRBD1. Trimming at V came to 2 bases and at J to 8 bases, leaving 17 bases not matched to a gene. This CDR3 has 19 residues. From germline, CDR1 is MGHRA and CDR2 YSYEKL. CDR3 sequence: CASSQTRDRGLIGGEKLFF. CDR3 sequence (DNA): TGCGCCAGCAGCCAAACCCGAGACAGGGGGCTGATCGGTGGGGAAAAACTGTTTTTT.